What follows is one TCR beta chain and its context. The table came from immunoSEQ multiplex PCR; TCRdb's copy has only in-frame clones and leaves some out. The sample shows 75,000 to 90,000 clones, 70% to 90% of them seen only once. The record originates from a study of cytotoxic CD8 clonotypes in ibrutinib-treated CLL. Study information: Among the patients, roughly 12 presented as relapsed/refractory and over 14 as treatment-naive; 17 to 18 showed unmutated IGHV. Mean per-sample yields comprised about 280,000 productive templates and 94,082 productive rearrangements.

The receptor was derived from a human donor with chronic lymphocytic leukemia. The material was PBMCs, obtained after 24 months of ibrutinib treatment.

The CDR3 bases are TGTGCCAGCTCACGGGACGGACTCACCGGGGAGCTGTTTTTT. Its protein product is CASSRDGLTGELFF. The chain has TRBV18 and TRBJ2-2; either TRBD1 or TRBD2 may supply D (5 bases each). Germline-derived CDR1 and CDR2 are KGHSH and LQKENI. The CDR3 totals 14 residues. Deletions cut 4 bases from V and 4 bases from J, with 10 bases between.